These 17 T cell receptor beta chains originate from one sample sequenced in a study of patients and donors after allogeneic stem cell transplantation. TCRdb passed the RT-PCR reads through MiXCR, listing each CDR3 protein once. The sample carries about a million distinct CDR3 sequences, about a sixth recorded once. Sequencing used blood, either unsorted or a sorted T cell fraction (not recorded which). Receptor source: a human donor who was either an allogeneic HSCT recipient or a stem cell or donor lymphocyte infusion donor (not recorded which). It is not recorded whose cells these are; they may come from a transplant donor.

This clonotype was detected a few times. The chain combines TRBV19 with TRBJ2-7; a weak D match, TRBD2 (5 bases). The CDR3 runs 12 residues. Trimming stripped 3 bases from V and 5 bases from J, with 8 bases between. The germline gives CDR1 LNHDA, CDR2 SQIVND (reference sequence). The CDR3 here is CASSISRDEQYF. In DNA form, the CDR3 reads TGTGCCAGTAGTATTTCGAGGGACGAGCAGTACTTC.

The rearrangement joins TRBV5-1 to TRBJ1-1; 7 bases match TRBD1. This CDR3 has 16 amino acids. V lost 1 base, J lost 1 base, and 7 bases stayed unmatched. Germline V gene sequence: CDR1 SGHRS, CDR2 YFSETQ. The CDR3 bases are TGCGCCAGCAGCTTGATAGGACAGGCTGCGAACACTGAAGCTTTCTTT. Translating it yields CASSLIGQAANTEAFF.

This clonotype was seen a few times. This CDR3 reads CASRYRDNQETQYF. The DNA of the CDR3 is TGTGCCAGCAGGTACCGGGACAACCAAGAGACCCAGTACTTC. This sequence joins TRBV6-5 and TRBJ2-5; D perhaps matches TRBD1 (6 bases). The germline V gene encodes CDR1 MNHEY and CDR2 SVGAGI. The V end was cut by 6 bases, the J end by 0 bases, with 11 bases between. There are 14 residues in the CDR3.

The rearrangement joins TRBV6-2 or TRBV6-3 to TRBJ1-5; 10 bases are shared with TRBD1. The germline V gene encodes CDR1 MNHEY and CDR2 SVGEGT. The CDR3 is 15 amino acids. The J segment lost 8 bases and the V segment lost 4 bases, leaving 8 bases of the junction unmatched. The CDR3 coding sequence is TGTGCCAGCAGTTCCGACAGGGGGCGGTTGAAGCCCCAGCATTTT. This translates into CASSSDRGRLKPQHF.

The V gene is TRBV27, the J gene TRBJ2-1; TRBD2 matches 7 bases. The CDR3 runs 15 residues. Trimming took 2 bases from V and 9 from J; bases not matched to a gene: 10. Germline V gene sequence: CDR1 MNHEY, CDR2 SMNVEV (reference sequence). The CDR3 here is CASSLSPQLAFEQFF. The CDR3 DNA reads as TGTGCCAGCAGTTTAAGCCCCCAACTAGCGTTTGAGCAGTTCTTC.

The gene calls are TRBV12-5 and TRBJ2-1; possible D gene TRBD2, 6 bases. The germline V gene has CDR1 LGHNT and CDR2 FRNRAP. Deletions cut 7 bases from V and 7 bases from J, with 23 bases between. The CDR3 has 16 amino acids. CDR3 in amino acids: CASALLRLALGNEQFF. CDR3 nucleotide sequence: TGTGCTAGTGCCTTACTCCGGCTAGCGTTGGGGAATGAGCAGTTCTTC.

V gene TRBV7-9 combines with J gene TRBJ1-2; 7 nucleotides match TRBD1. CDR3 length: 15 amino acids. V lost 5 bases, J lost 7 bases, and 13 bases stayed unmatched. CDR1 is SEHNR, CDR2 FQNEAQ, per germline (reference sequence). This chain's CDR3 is CASSPWERGHGGYTF. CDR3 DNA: TGTGCCAGCAGCCCCTGGGAGAGGGGGCATGGTGGCTACACCTTC.

CDR3 in DNA: TGTGCCATCAATTCGGGACAGCACTACAATGAGCAGTTCTTC. It is translated as CAINSGQHYNEQFF. The V call is TRBV10-3, the J call TRBJ2-1; 7 nucleotides match TRBD1. The CDR3 is 14 residues long. Germline CDR1 reads ENHRY; CDR2 reads SYGVKD. J gave up 3 bases and V 7 bases, and 6 bases lay outside the gene matches.

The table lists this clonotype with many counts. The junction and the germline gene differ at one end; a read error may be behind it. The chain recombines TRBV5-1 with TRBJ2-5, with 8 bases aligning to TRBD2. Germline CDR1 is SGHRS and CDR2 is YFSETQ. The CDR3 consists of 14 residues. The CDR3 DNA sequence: TGTGCCAGCAGCTTAGGGCTAGCGGGAGAGACCCAGTACTTC. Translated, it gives CASSLGLAGETQYF.

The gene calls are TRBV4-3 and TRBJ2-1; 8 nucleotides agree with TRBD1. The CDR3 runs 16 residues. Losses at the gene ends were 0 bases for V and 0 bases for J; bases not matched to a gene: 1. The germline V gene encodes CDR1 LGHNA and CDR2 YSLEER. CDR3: CASSQDTGGSYNEQFF. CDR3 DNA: TGCGCCAGCAGCCAAGATACAGGGGGCTCCTACAATGAGCAGTTCTTC.

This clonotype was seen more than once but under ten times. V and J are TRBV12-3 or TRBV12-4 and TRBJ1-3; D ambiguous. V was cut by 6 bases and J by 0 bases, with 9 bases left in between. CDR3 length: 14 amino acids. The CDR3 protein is CASRPESSGNTIYF. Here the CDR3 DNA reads TGTGCCAGCAGGCCAGAGAGCTCTGGAAACACCATATATTTT.

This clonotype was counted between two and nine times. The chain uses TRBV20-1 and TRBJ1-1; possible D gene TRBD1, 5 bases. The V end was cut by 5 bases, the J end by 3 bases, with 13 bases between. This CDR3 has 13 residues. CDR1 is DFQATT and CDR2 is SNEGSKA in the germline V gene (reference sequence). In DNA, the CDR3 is TGCAGTGCTGGCCAGGGTGCCGACACTGAAGCTTTCTTT. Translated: CSAGQGADTEAFF.

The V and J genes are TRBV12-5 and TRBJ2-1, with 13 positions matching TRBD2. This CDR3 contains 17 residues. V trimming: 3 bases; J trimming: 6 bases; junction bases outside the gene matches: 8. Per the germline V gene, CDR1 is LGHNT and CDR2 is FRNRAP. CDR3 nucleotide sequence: TGTGCTAGTGGTTTAACTACGACTAGCGGGAGGACCAATGAGCAGTTCTTC. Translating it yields CASGLTTTSGRTNEQFF.

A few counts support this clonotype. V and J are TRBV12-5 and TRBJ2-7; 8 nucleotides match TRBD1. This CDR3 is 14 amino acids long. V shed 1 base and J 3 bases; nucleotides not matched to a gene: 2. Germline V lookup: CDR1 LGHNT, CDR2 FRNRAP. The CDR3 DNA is TGTGCTAGTGGTTTGGCGGGACAGGACTACGAGCAGTACTTC. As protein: CASGLAGQDYEQYF.

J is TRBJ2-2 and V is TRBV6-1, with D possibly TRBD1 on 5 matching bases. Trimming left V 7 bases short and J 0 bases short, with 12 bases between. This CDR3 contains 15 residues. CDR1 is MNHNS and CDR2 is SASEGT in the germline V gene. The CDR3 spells CASKIQVSNTGELFF. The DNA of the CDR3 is TGTGCCAGCAAGATACAGGTCTCGAACACCGGGGAGCTGTTTTTT.

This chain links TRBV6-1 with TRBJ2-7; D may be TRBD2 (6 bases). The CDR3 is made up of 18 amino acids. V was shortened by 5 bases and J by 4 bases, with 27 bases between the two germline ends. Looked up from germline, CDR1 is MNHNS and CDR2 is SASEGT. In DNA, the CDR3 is TGTGCCAGCAGTAGTGGACTGGCGGGGACTTCTACCCCTTACGAGCAGTACTTC. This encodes CASSSGLAGTSTPYEQYF.

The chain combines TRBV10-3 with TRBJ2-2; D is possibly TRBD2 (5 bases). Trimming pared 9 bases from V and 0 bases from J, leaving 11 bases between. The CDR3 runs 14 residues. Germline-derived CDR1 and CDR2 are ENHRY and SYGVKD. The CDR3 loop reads CAILGDPNTGELFF. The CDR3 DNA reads TGTGCCATACTAGGTGATCCGAACACCGGGGAGCTGTTTTTT.